This TCR beta chain was obtained from a study of control samples from healthy donors and cancer patients. Produced via immunoSEQ multiplex PCR; TCRdb's table is partial and in-frame only. The sample holds about 150,000 clones, about 94% seen once. Germline V CDR1 and CDR2: MNHEY, SMNVEV (reference sequence). Trimming pared 6 bases from V and 8 bases from J, leaving 22 bases between. The CDR3 length is 15 residues. Sequenced input: blood. The chain couples TRBV27 to TRBJ1-2; TRBD1 might be the D (6 bases). The clonotype originates from a woman in her 40s in good health. In DNA form, the CDR3 reads TGTGCCAGCAGACTTGGGAGGGGGATGGCGGGGGGCTACACCTTC. Its protein is CASRLGRGMAGGYTF.